Reported below is one T cell receptor (beta chain). Clones were read by immunoSEQ multiplex PCR, and TCRdb kept only the in-frame ones, dropping some. The table shows approximately 90,000 clones, with 70% to 90% occurring only once. V lost 7 bases and J 2 bases, leaving 4 bases between the germline ends. The CDR3 loop spans 10 amino acids. Per the germline V gene, CDR1 is SQVTM and CDR2 is ANQGSEA. The data are from a study of OX40 agonist ivuxolimab in advanced cancers. It was autoimmune disease history or systemic immunosuppression that excluded patients. The sequencing here drew on CD4+ or CD8+ T cells sorted from blood, taken in a trial of the OX40 agonist ivuxolimab. This receptor was taken from an adult with an advanced solid tumor such as melanoma, head and neck, liver or kidney cancer. The chain uses TRBV29-1 and TRBJ2-3, with D uncertain. CDR3 DNA: TGCAGCGCCAACACAGATACGCAGTATTTT. Residues: CSANTDTQYF.